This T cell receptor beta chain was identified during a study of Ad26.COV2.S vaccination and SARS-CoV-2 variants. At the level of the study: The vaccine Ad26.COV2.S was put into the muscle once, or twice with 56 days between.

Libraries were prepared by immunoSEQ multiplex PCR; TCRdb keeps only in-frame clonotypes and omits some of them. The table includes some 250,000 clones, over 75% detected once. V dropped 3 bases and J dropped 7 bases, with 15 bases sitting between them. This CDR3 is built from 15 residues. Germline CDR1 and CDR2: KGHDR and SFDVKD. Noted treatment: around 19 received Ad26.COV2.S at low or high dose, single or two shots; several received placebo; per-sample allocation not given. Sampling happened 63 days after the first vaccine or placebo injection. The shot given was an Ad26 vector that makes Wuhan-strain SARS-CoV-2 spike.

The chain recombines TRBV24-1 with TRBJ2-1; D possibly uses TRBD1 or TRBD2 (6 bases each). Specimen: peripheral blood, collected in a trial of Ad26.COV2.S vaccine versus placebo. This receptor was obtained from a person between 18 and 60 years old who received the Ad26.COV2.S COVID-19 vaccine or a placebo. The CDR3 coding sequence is TGTGCCACCAGTGATATGGTCGGGGGCCGGAATGAGCAGTTCTTC. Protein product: CATSDMVGGRNEQFF.